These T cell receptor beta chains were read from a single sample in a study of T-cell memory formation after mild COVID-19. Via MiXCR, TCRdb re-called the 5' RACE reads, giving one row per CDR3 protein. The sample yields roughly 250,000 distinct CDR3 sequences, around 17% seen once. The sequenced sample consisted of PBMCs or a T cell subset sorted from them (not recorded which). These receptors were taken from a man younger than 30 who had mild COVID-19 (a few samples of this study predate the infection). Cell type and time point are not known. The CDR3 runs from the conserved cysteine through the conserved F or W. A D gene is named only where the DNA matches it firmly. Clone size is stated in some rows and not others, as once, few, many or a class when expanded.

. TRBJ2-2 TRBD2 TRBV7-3 CASSPGGSGGNTGELFF TGTGCCAGCAGCCCAGGGGGTAGCGGGGGTAACACCGGGGAGCTGTTTTTT
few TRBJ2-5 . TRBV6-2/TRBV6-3 CASSIYGQSFQETQYF TGTGCCAGCAGCATCTACGGACAGTCGTTCCAAGAGACCCAGTACTTC
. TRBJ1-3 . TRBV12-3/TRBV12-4 CASLYRDSGNTIYF TGTGCCAGCCTCTACAGGGATTCTGGAAACACCATATATTTT
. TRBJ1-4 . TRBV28 CASSLVVPSGKLFF TGTGCCAGCAGCCTAGTAGTACCTAGCGGAAAACTGTTTTTT
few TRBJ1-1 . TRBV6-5 CASSFGSGREAFF TGTGCCAGCAGTTTCGGTTCCGGCAGGGAAGCTTTCTTT
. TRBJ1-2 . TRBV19 CASGRVNYGYTF TGTGCCAGCGGACGGGTAAACTATGGCTACACCTTC
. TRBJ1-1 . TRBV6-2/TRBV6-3 CASSYAGTDNRGAFF TGTGCCAGCAGTTACGCCGGGACGGACAATCGGGGGGCTTTCTTT
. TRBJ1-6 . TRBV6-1 CASSLNLYNSPLHF TGTGCCAGCAGCTTAAACCTATATAATTCACCCCTCCACTTT
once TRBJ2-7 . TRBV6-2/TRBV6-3 CASTRDLSSYEQYF TGTGCCAGCACTCGGGACTTAAGCTCCTACGAGCAGTACTTC
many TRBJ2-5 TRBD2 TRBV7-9 CASSPAGGGETQYF TGTGCCAGCAGCCCAGCGGGGGGCGGGGAGACCCAGTACTTC
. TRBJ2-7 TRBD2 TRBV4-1 CASSRDTGTSQYEQYF TGCGCCAGCAGCCGCGACACCGGGACTAGTCAGTACGAGCAGTACTTC
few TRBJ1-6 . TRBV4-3 CASSQDAGENSPLHF TGCGCCAGCAGCCAAGATGCAGGGGAAAATTCACCCCTCCACTTT
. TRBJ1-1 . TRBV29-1 CSVPGRSNTEAFF TGCAGCGTACCCGGACGGTCGAACACTGAAGCTTTCTTT
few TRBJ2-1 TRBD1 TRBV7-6 CASSKDRSAYNEQFF TGTGCCAGCAGCAAGGACAGGTCGGCCTACAATGAGCAGTTCTTC
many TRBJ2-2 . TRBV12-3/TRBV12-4 CASSPGGELFF TGTGCCAGCAGCCCCGGGGGGGAGCTGTTTTTT
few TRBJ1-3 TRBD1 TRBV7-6 CASSPRGQLSSGNTIYF TGTGCCAGCAGCCCGAGGGGACAGCTCAGCTCTGGAAACACCATATATTTT
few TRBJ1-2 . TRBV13 CASSLVGGVRGYTF TGTGCCAGCAGCTTAGTTGGGGGCGTGCGTGGCTACACCTTC
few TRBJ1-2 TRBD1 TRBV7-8 CASSLMRRGLDGYTF TGTGCCAGCAGCTTAATGCGGAGGGGGCTCGACGGCTACACCTTC
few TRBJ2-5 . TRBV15 CATSRDQETQYF TGTGCCACCAGCAGAGATCAGGAGACCCAGTACTTC
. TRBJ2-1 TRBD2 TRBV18 CASSPRRALAGEQFF TGTGCCAGCTCACCACGTCGGGCGTTAGCGGGTGAGCAGTTCTTC